The source of this TCR beta chain is a study of blood T cell repertoires in COVID-19 (dated by TCRdb to 2018 to 2021). Broadly, across the study: Samples from collaborators originated in the United States, Italy and Spain and spanned both the acute and convalescent phases of COVID-19. The material from the prospective study consisted of cDNA or gDNA derived from T cells, B-cell-depleted T cells, or PBMCs. Where available, HLA class I and class II types were taken from metadata supplied by the sample provider and were not determined by assay-based typing. Deeply sampled blood TCRbeta repertoires from subjects exposed to, actively infected with, or recovered from COVID-19 were included in the dataset. The repertoires were released in a freely available public database meant as a resource for research on the immune response to SARS-CoV-2. The samples were drawn from the first 160 participants of the ongoing ImmuneRACE study and from some 1,300 subjects provided by 6 global collaborators. Sample metadata almost always included a de-identified subject ID, COVID-19 status, age in years and sex. Overall study outcomes, separate from this receptor: Clinical and demographic metadata were provided uncurated, with the amount varying by source and participant.

In regard to this clone: Its specific antigen is unknown. No base-level quality is on record; no much larger clone is a single base apart.

TCRbeta CDR3 regions were amplified from genomic DNA by means of the immunoSEQ Assay, a bias-controlled multiplex PCR. As for how the authors treated the data: Nucleated cell counts per sample were estimated from amplification of reference gene primers within the assay. To quantify the absolute abundance of each unique TCRbeta CDR3 rearrangement, sequence reads were collapsed and filtered. For each sample, productive Simpson clonality was calculated by taking the square root of Simpson's diversity index across productive rearrangements. This is the immuneACCESS table as TCRdb keeps it, with only in-frame sequences that have V and J called. A part of the clones is gone; compared with another copy, unresolved V genes explain less than half, and the rest is unexplained. That table is the source of V, J and clone size, and D and trimming were worked out from the DNA. The sample includes about 120,000 clones, with around nine tenths observed a single time. The top ten constitute 1% to 1.5% of the sample.

From V the trimming removes 4 bases and from J it removes 5 bases, while the gene matches leave 11 bases of the junction unaccounted for. Taken from cysteine to phenylalanine, the CDR3 has 18 residues. Here the CDR3 DNA is all that survives: 54 bases in frame from base 1. CDR1 SGHRS and CDR2 YFSETQ were looked up in the germline V gene. Collaborating institutions collected whole blood in K2EDTA tubes following their own protocols. For TCRbeta analysis, collaborators shipped samples in one of three forms: frozen whole blood, isolated PBMCs, or DNA extracted from either of those sample types. The clonotype originates from a woman of 80 years or more with acute or convalescent COVID-19. The chain uses TRBV5-1 and TRBJ2-5, and TRBD2 matches 16 of the central bases. Sequencing was carried out using peripheral blood. The CDR3 in this case is CASSPGTSGRAVAETQYF. In nucleotides, the sequence is TGCGCCAGCAGCCCCGGGACTAGCGGGAGGGCCGTCGCGGAGACCCAGTACTTC.